One and the same sample provided the 15 T cell receptor beta chains below, sequenced in a study of cytomegalovirus exposure and HLA in healthy donors. PCR primers comprised 60 Vbeta and 13 Jbeta primers. This table comes from immunoSEQ multiplex PCR, and its TCRdb copy is limited to in-frame clones, with some not included. The repertoire holds roughly 100,000 clones, with approximately 77% as singletons. The sample taken for sequencing was PBMCs. These receptors came from a male donor in good health and CMV-seropositive.

CDR3 in amino acids: CASSNSGAGGSGYTF. The CDR3 DNA is TGTGCCAGCAGCAACTCCGGGGCGGGGGGCAGTGGCTACACCTTC. The chain employs TRBV7-2 and TRBJ1-2; possibly TRBD1 for D (6 bases). V was shortened by 5 bases and J by 7 bases, with 20 bases between the two germline ends. The length of the CDR3 is 15 residues. Germline CDR1 is SGHTA and CDR2 is FQGNSA.

V gene TRBV7-8 combines with J gene TRBJ2-7, with D perhaps TRBD2 (6 bases). Germline lookup yields CDR1 SGHVS and CDR2 FQNEAQ. Trimming left V 2 bases short and J 4 bases short, with 12 bases between. The CDR3 runs to 14 residues. The DNA for the CDR3 is TGTGCCAGCAGCTTATCCCCCGGGGGTTACGAGCAGTACTTC. This encodes CASSLSPGGYEQYF.

CDR3 nucleotide sequence: TGTGCCAGTAGTATGGGACAGTCCTACAATGAGCAGTTCTTC. The encoded protein is CASSMGQSYNEQFF. The chain recombines TRBV19 with TRBJ2-1; 7 bases map to TRBD1. The CDR3 contains 14 residues. V lost 3 bases and J lost 1; bases outside the gene matches: 0. The V gene's germline CDR1 is LNHDA and CDR2 SQIVND (reference sequence).

The V call is TRBV5-6, the J call TRBJ2-1; possibly TRBD2 for D (6 bases). Germline V CDR1 and CDR2: SGHDT, YYEEEE. This CDR3 spans 16 amino acids. V lost 4 bases, J lost 4 bases, and 18 bases lay in between. CDR3 protein: CASSVRTTSPYNEQFF. CDR3 nucleotides: TGTGCCAGCAGCGTACGGACTACCTCCCCGTACAATGAGCAGTTCTTC.

The genes are TRBV27 and TRBJ1-5; maybe TRBD1 (6 bases). V was cut by 4 bases and J by 4 bases, with 17 bases left in between. The CDR3 consists of 16 residues. Germline V lookup: CDR1 MNHEY, CDR2 SMNVEV (reference sequence). This CDR3 is CASSSGTPSPNQPQHF. The CDR3, as DNA: TGTGCCAGCAGTTCCGGGACACCAAGCCCTAATCAGCCCCAGCATTTT.

The chain links TRBV28 to TRBJ1-1; D is uncertain. The CDR3 length is 12 residues. The V end lost 6 bases, the J end lost 3 bases, and 8 bases lay between the germline ends. CDR1 and CDR2 (germline): MDHEN, SYDVKM. For the CDR3, the DNA is TGTGCCAGCAGGGCCCCTCACACTGAAGCTTTCTTT. Translated: CASRAPHTEAFF.

V and J are TRBV28 and TRBJ1-1; D is undetermined. CDR3 length: 12 residues. Germline CDR1 and CDR2: MDHEN and SYDVKM. V gave up 6 bases and J gave up 8 bases, with 13 bases separating them. The CDR3 nucleotides are TGTGCCAGCAGCGCCTCGGGTTTGGAAGCTTTCTTT. It is translated as CASSASGLEAFF.

The rearrangement links TRBV9 to TRBJ1-2, with a possible D match to TRBD1 (6 bases). Trimming cost V 0 bases and J 2 bases, with 14 bases left between them. Germline V gene data show CDR1 as SGDLS and CDR2 as YYNGEE. This CDR3 comprises 16 residues. The CDR3 region is CASSVAQGPSNYGYTF. In nucleotides, the CDR3 is TGTGCCAGCAGCGTAGCCCAGGGGCCCTCGAACTATGGCTACACCTTC.

The chain employs TRBV6-5 and TRBJ2-5, with D possibly being TRBD1 (6 bases). Germline V CDR1 and CDR2: MNHEY, SVGAGI. V lost 5 bases and J lost 5, with 12 bases in between. There are 13 residues in the CDR3. CDR3 DNA: TGTGCCAGCAGTACGGACAGACGTGAGACCCAGTACTTC. Translating gives CASSTDRRETQYF.

This clone occurred a few times. The chain has TRBV19 and TRBJ1-2; D uncertain. With 4 bases removed from V and 8 bases from J, the gap between germline ends came to 11 bases. The CDR3 has 12 residues. The germline gives CDR1 LNHDA, CDR2 SQIVND (reference sequence). CDR3 nucleotides: TGTGCCAGTAGTAGGGAGGTTGGCGGCTACACCTTC. This sequence encodes CASSREVGGYTF.

The DNA for the CDR3 is TGTGCCAGCAGCTTGGCCAACGGGGGCACTGAAGCTTTCTTT. Translation gives CASSLANGGTEAFF. The chain recombines TRBV5-6 with TRBJ1-1; possible D gene TRBD1, 5 bases. The CDR3 spans 14 residues. Trimming took off 0 bases at V and 4 bases at J, with 10 bases between the two ends. Germline V CDR1 and CDR2: SGHDT, YYEEEE.

This chain joins TRBV19 and TRBJ1-1, with 9 bases fitting TRBD1. The CDR3 runs to 15 residues. Losses at the gene ends were 4 bases for V and 6 bases for J; bases not matched to a gene: 9. CDR1 is LNHDA and CDR2 is SQIVND in the germline V gene (reference sequence). The CDR3 loop reads CASSTLWDRDSEAFF. CDR3 nucleotide sequence: TGTGCCAGTAGTACACTATGGGACAGGGACTCTGAAGCTTTCTTT.

The V call is TRBV9, the J call TRBJ2-5, with a tentative D call TRBD1 (6 bases). This CDR3 is built from 13 residues. Trimming left V 2 bases short and J 1 base short, with 6 bases between. Germline loops: CDR1 SGDLS, CDR2 YYNGEE. The CDR3, as DNA: TGTGCCAGCAGCGTGGACAGCCAAGAGACCCAGTACTTC. It yields the protein CASSVDSQETQYF.

This chain joins TRBV9 and TRBJ2-3; D uncertain. CDR1 SGDLS and CDR2 YYNGEE come from the germline V gene. V was cut by 2 bases and J by 0 bases, with 10 bases left in between. The CDR3 runs to 15 residues. CDR3 loop: CASSVGDRSTDTQYF. For the CDR3, the DNA is TGTGCCAGCAGCGTTGGAGACCGAAGCACAGATACGCAGTATTTT.

This chain uses TRBV29-1 with TRBJ1-2; 8 bases align to TRBD1. Germline-derived CDR1 and CDR2 are SQVTM and ANQGSEA. This CDR3 is built from 14 residues. J lost 0 bases, V lost 7 bases, and 7 bases had no gene match. The CDR3 bases are TGCAGCGCCCGACAGGGGTTTCCTAACTATGGCTACACCTTC. Residues: CSARQGFPNYGYTF.